This TCR beta chain was documented in a study of blood T cell repertoires in COVID-19. Turning to the study itself: Some COVID-19 samples were acute and others convalescent; all came from the United States, Italy and Spain. PBMCs, B-cell-depleted T cells, or T cells provided the cDNA or gDNA that made up the material.

In the original workflow: For nucleated cells, counts were estimated from reference gene primer amplification. The data were produced by immunoSEQ multiplex PCR, yet TCRdb's version contains in-frame clones alone and is incomplete. D and trimming were read from the DNA, whereas the V and J calls and clone size are those reported in that table. This sample has about 30,000 clones; about nine tenths occur once, and the top ten carry 9.9%. The sample taken for sequencing was peripheral blood. The TCR originated in a human donor with active COVID-19. The donor label of this sample is uncertain.

The DNA of the CDR3 is TGTGCCAGCAGTGATCGACTACAGGGACGCGGCACTGAAGCTTTCTTT. Its translation is CASSDRLQGRGTEAFF. The V call is TRBV25-1, the J call TRBJ1-1, with D possibly matching TRBD1 (6 bases). This CDR3 has 16 residues. Trimming cost V 3 bases and J 4 bases, with 18 bases left between them. Looked up from germline, CDR1 is MGHDK and CDR2 is SYGVNS.